This TCR beta chain was identified in a study of T-cell reconstitution after alpha-beta-depleted transplantation in children. Study-wide points: At one year after transplant, newly produced T cells mostly accounted for T-cell counts and diversity.

With 7 bases clipped from V and 5 bases from J, the junction kept 5 bases outside the gene matches. CDR1 and CDR2 from the germline V gene are SQVTM and ANQGSEA. There are 12 residues in the CDR3. Molecular barcoding with unique molecular identifiers was used for the TCRbeta library. TCRdb fed the PCR reads into MiXCR, producing one record per CDR3 protein. The data contain under 850,000 distinct CDR3 sequences, about 12% of them seen just once; the ten biggest clones take up 0.75% to 0.85%. This clonotype showed up many times. Antigen: not known. The input for sequencing was PBMCs, taken before TCRalphabeta/CD19-depleted stem cell transplant. The genes are TRBV29-1 and TRBJ1-1, with 9 bases identical to TRBD1. The origin of this receptor is a girl aged 2 to 10 with congenital amegakaryocytic thrombocytopenia, due to receive a stem cell transplant. CDR3 sequence (DNA): TGCAGCGCCTGGGACAGGGATACTGAAGCTTTCTTT. Its protein is CSAWDRDTEAFF.